These 19 T cell receptor beta chains were all obtained from the same sample, sequenced in a study of blood T cell repertoires in COVID-19 (dated by TCRdb to about 2020). The library was generated by the immunoSEQ multiplex PCR assay. Imported from immuneACCESS, the table was reduced by TCRdb to in-frame sequences with V and J called. These copies leave out some clones; in studies compared against another copy, an unresolved V gene accounts for under half, and the cause of the remainder is not known. For this sample the table gives about 430,000 clones, of which approximately 90% were detected only once. The ten largest clones capture 1.4% to 1.5% of the sample. Sequencing input: PBMCs or T cells enriched from blood (not recorded which). These receptors came from a young woman who had been exposed to COVID-19.

This chain joins TRBV3-1 (or the pseudogene TRBV3-2) and TRBJ1-3, with D perhaps TRBD1 (6 bases). The CDR3 runs to 16 residues. Trimming stripped 3 bases from V and 2 bases from J, with 14 bases between. Germline assignment: CDR1 LGHDT and CDR2 YNNKEL (reference sequence). CDR3 nucleotide sequence: TGTGCCAGCAGCCAGGGGTCTGCAGGGGCTGGAAACACCATATATTTT. Amino acids: CASSQGSAGAGNTIYF.

This clone has more than one count but fewer than ten. The rearrangement joins TRBV6-1 to TRBJ2-7; possible D gene TRBD2, 6 bases. The length of the CDR3 is 13 residues. V lost 3 bases and J 1 base, leaving 7 bases between the germline ends. Germline V gene sequence: CDR1 MNHNS, CDR2 SASEGT. The CDR3 DNA sequence: TGTGCCAGCAGTGAGGGACTGTCCTACGAGCAGTACTTC. Its translation is CASSEGLSYEQYF.

The count of this clone is one. The same CDR3 arises from other DNA sequences in this sample as well. V usage is TRBV18 and J usage is TRBJ2-3; 10 positions agree with TRBD1. The ends lost 3 bases at V and 3 bases at J; junction bases unmatched: 3. Germline V gives CDR1 KGHSH, CDR2 LQKENI. CDR3 length equals 15 residues. This CDR3 reads CASSPWTGGTDTQYF. For the CDR3, the DNA is TGTGCCAGCTCACCGTGGACAGGGGGGACAGATACGCAGTATTTT.

The chain carries TRBV28 and TRBJ2-1; 12 bases are shared with TRBD2. The CDR3 covers 17 residues. Looked up from germline, CDR1 is MDHEN and CDR2 is SYDVKM. Trimming at V came to 4 bases and at J to 4 bases, leaving 8 bases not matched to a gene. CDR3 DNA: TGTGCCAGCAGTTCACCGACTAGCGGGGGACTATACAATGAGCAGTTCTTC. Translated: CASSSPTSGGLYNEQFF.

The chain recombines TRBV11-2 with TRBJ2-1, with 7 nucleotides matching TRBD2. CDR3 length: 15 residues. Per the germline V gene, CDR1 is SGHAT and CDR2 is FQNNGV. V lost 4 bases, J lost 6 bases, and 9 bases stayed unmatched. DNA of the CDR3: TGTGCCAGCAGCTCATCAAGGGGACTAATCAATGAGCAGTTCTTC. Its protein product is CASSSSRGLINEQFF.

This clone was seen a few times. The chain recombines TRBV15 with TRBJ1-4; possible D gene TRBD1, 5 bases. Per the germline V gene, CDR1 is LNHNV and CDR2 is YYDKDF (reference sequence). CDR3 length equals 17 residues. V was pared by 0 bases and J by 3 bases, with 14 bases between. CDR3 in amino acids: CATSRDQLGGSNEKLFF. In nucleotides, the CDR3 is TGTGCCACCAGCAGAGATCAATTGGGGGGGTCTAATGAAAAACTGTTTTTT.

The V gene is TRBV6-5, the J gene TRBJ2-5, with D possibly TRBD1 on 6 matching bases. The CDR3 is 13 amino acids. The V gene lost 6 bases and the J gene lost 3 bases, with 11 bases spanning the gap. Germline CDR1 reads MNHEY; CDR2 reads SVGAGI. The CDR3 protein is CASRAGEKETQYF. In DNA, the CDR3 is TGTGCCAGCAGGGCAGGGGAAAAAGAGACCCAGTACTTC.

The chain employs TRBV3-1 (or the pseudogene TRBV3-2) and TRBJ1-4; TRBD1 might be the D (5 bases). The CDR3 has 19 residues. Germline lookup yields CDR1 LGHDT and CDR2 YNNKEL (reference sequence). Between the trimmed V and J ends, which lost 1 base and 7 bases, there was a span of 25 bases. The CDR3 bases are TGTGCCAGCAGCCAAGTCGGACTTCGGAGGGGACTCGAAGCTGAAAAACTGTTTTTT. Amino acids: CASSQVGLRRGLEAEKLFF.

The CDR3 loop is CASSYYGTLRGTEAFF. The CDR3 nucleotides are TGTGCCAGCAGTTACTACGGGACACTAAGAGGGACTGAAGCTTTCTTT. V usage is TRBV6-5 and J usage is TRBJ1-1; maybe TRBD1 (6 bases). V was clipped by 1 base and J by 5 bases, with 17 bases between them. This CDR3 comprises 16 residues. CDR1 and CDR2 from the germline V gene are MNHEY and SVGAGI.

The CDR3 reads CASSLEPGDNSPLHF. The CDR3, as DNA: TGTGCCAGCAGCTTAGAGCCAGGTGATAATTCACCCCTCCACTTT. The chain links TRBV7-8 to TRBJ1-6, with D hard to call. CDR3 length: 15 residues. From germline, CDR1 is SGHVS and CDR2 FQNEAQ. V was shortened by 1 base and J by 5 bases, with 9 bases between the two germline ends. Supplemented by reference TRBV7-8 and TRBJ1-6, the full variable domain reads GAGVSQSPRYKVAKRGQDVALRCDPISGHVSLFWYQQALGQGPEFLTYFQNEAQLDKSGLPSDRFFAERPEGSVSTLKIQRTQQEDSAVYLCASSLEPGDNSPLHFGNGTRLTVT.

The V call is TRBV2, the J call TRBJ1-3; D is unclear. This CDR3 contains 14 residues. V gave up 3 bases and J gave up 4 bases, with 10 bases separating them. Germline V gene data show CDR1 as SNHLY and CDR2 as FYNNEI. The CDR3 DNA follows: TGTGCCAGCAGTGATCGGGTCCCCGGAAACACCATATATTTT. Encoded protein: CASSDRVPGNTIYF. Variable domain in full (rest from reference TRBV2 and TRBJ1-3): EPEVTQTPSHQVTQMGQEVILRCVPISNHLYFYWYRQILGQKVEFLVSFYNNEISEKSEIFDDQFSVERPDGSNFTLKIRSTKLEDSAMYFCASSDRVPGNTIYFGEGSWLTVV.

V and J are TRBV19 and TRBJ1-1; no definite D call. CDR3 length equals 13 residues. Trimming stripped 10 bases from V and 0 bases from J, with 12 bases between. Germline CDR1 reads LNHDA; CDR2 reads SQIVND (reference sequence). As DNA, the CDR3 is TGTGCCACCCGACACGGCCTGAACACTGAAGCTTTCTTT. It specifies CATRHGLNTEAFF.

The table lists this clone with a count of one. The chain links TRBV6-5 to TRBJ2-7; D unresolved. Germline loops: CDR1 MNHEY, CDR2 SVGAGI. This CDR3 comprises 14 residues. V lost 2 bases to trimming and J lost 2 bases, with 10 bases between them. CDR3 bases: TGTGCCAGCAGTTACAGTTCTGGAGCCTACGAGCAGTACTTC. As protein: CASSYSSGAYEQYF.

The rearrangement joins TRBV6-5 to TRBJ2-3, with TRBD1 identical over 8 bases. Per the germline V gene, CDR1 is MNHEY and CDR2 is SVGAGI. The CDR3 spans 16 residues. The ends lost 1 base at V and 4 bases at J; junction bases unmatched: 7. In DNA form, the CDR3 reads TGTGCCAGCAGTTACTATTCAGGGGGCGTCGCAGATACGCAGTATTTT. It translates to CASSYYSGGVADTQYF.

The chain links TRBV7-9 to TRBJ1-5; D unresolved. CDR3 length equals 19 residues. Trimming shortened V by 5 bases and J by 0 bases, and 23 bases separated the two germline ends. The germline V gene encodes CDR1 SEHNR and CDR2 FQNEAQ (reference sequence). DNA for the CDR3: TGTGCCAGCAGCACAACCAATGTCGGGAGAAATTATAGCAATCAGCCCCAGCATTTT. Amino acid sequence: CASSTTNVGRNYSNQPQHF. Filled out from reference TRBV7-9 and TRBJ1-5, the complete variable domain reads DTGVSQNPRHKITKRGQNVTFRCDPISEHNRLYWYRQTLGQGPEFLTYFQNEAQLEKSRLLSDRFSAERPKGSFSTLEIQRTEQGDSAMYLCASSTTNVGRNYSNQPQHFGDGTRLSIL.

The rearrangement uses TRBV5-1 and TRBJ1-4, with D maybe TRBD1 (6 bases). V was cut by 0 bases and J by 7 bases, with 13 bases left in between. CDR3 size: 15 residues. CDR1 is SGHRS, CDR2 YFSETQ, per germline. This CDR3 reads CASSLVPGEGEKLFF. The CDR3 DNA reads as TGCGCCAGCAGCTTGGTTCCAGGGGAGGGTGAAAAACTGTTTTTT.

Only one count was recorded for this clone. The chain couples TRBV3-1 (or the pseudogene TRBV3-2) to TRBJ2-3; D gene ambiguous. The length of the CDR3 is 13 residues. Trimming took off 3 bases at V and 2 bases at J, with 6 bases between the two ends. Germline V gene lookup returns CDR1 LGHDT and CDR2 YNNKEL (reference sequence). This CDR3 reads CASSHSATDTQYF. The DNA for the CDR3 is TGTGCCAGCAGCCACAGCGCCACAGATACGCAGTATTTT.

There are a few counts of this clone. The rearrangement uses TRBV6-4 and TRBJ2-1; 10 bases agree with TRBD2. J gave up 9 bases and V 1 base, and 12 bases lay outside the gene matches. CDR1 and CDR2 (germline): MRHNA, SNTAGT. The CDR3 contains 17 residues. The CDR3 region has the DNA TGTGCCAGCAGTGACTTTGGTAGCGGGAGGACCATTGTTGAGCAGTTCTTC. The encoded protein is CASSDFGSGRTIVEQFF.

The CDR3 reads CASRSTGSVDQPQHF. The CDR3 bases are TGTGCCAGCAGATCGACAGGGTCGGTAGATCAGCCCCAGCATTTT. This sequence joins TRBV6-6 and TRBJ1-5; 7 nucleotides line up with TRBD1. CDR1 is MNHNY, CDR2 SVGAGI, per germline (reference sequence). The CDR3 runs to 15 residues. Trimming at V came to 6 bases and at J to 5 bases, leaving 10 bases not matched to a gene.